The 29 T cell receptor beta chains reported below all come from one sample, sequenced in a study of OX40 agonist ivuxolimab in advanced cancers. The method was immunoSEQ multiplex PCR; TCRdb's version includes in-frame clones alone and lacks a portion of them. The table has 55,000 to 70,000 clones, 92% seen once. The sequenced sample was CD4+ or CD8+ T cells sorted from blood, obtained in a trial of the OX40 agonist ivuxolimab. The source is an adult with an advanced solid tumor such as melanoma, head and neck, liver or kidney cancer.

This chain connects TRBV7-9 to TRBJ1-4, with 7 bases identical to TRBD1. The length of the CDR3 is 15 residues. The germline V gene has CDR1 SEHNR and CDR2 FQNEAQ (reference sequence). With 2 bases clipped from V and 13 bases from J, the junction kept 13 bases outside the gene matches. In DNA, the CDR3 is TGTGCCAGCAGCTTACCTAAGTCGGACAGGATATTACTGTTTTTT. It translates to CASSLPKSDRILLFF.

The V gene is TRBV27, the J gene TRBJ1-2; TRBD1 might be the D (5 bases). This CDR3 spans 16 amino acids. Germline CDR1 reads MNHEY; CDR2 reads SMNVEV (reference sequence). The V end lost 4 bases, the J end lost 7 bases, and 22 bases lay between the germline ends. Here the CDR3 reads CASSSSSGPRLFGYTF. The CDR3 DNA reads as TGTGCCAGCAGTTCCTCCTCGGGACCCCGCCTTTTTGGCTACACCTTC.

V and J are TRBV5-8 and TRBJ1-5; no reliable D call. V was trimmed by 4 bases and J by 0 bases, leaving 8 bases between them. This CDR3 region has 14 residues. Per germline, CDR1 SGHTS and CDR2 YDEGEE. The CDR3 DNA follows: TGTGCCAGCAGCGTTATGGGTAGCAATCAGCCCCAGCATTTT. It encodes CASSVMGSNQPQHF.

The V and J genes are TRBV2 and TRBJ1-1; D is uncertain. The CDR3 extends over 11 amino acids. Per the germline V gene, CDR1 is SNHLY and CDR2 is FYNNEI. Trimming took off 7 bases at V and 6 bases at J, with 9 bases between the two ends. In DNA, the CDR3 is TGTGCCAGCATCGGTTATCCTGAAGCTTTCTTT. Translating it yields CASIGYPEAFF.

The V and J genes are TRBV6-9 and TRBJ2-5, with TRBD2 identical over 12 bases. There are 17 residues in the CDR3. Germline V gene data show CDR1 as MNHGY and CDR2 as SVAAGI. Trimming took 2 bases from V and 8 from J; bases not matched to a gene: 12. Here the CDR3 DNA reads TGTGCCAGCAGTTATACCTCTAGCGGGGGGGGCAAGAGAACCCAGTACTTC. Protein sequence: CASSYTSSGGGKRTQYF.

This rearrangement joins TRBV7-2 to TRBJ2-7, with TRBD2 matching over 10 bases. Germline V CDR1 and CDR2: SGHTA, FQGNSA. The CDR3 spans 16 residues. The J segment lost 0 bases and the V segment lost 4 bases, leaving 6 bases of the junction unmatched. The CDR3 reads CASSSISGGPSYEQYF. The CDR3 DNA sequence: TGTGCCAGCAGCTCCATTAGCGGGGGGCCCTCCTACGAGCAGTACTTC. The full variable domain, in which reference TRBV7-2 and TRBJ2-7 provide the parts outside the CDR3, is GAGVSQSPSNKVTEKGKDVELRCDPISGHTALYWYRQSLGQGLEFLIYFQGNSAPDKSGLPSDRFSAERTGGSVSTLTIQRTQQEDSAVYLCASSSISGGPSYEQYFGPGTRLTVT.

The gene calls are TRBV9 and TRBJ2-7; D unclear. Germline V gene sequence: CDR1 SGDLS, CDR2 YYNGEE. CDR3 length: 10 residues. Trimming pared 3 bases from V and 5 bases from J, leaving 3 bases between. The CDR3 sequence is CASSGDEQYF. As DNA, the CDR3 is TGTGCCAGCAGCGGAGACGAGCAGTACTTC.

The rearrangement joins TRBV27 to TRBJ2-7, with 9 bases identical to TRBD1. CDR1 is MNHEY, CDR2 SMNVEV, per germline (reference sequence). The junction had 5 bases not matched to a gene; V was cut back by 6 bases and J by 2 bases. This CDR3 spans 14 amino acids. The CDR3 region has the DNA TGTGCCAGCAGCCGGAGACAGGGGGCCTACGAGCAGTACTTC. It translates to CASSRRQGAYEQYF.

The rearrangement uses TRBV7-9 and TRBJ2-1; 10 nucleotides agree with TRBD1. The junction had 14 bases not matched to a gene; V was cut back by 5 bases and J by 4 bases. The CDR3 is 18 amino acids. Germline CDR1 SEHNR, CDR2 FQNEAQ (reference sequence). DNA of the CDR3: TGTGCCAGCAGCAAACAAACCCCGGGACAGGGGACATACAATGAGCAGTTCTTC. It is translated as CASSKQTPGQGTYNEQFF. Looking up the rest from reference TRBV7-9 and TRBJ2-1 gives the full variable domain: DTGVSQNPRHKITKRGQNVTFRCDPISEHNRLYWYRQTLGQGPEFLTYFQNEAQLEKSRLLSDRFSAERPKGSFSTLEIQRTEQGDSAMYLCASSKQTPGQGTYNEQFFGPGTRLTVL.

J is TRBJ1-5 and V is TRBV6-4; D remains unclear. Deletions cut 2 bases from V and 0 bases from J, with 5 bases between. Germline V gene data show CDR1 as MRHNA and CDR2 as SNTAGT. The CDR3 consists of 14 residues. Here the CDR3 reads CASSDRFSNQPQHF. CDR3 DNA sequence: TGTGCCAGCAGTGACAGATTTAGCAATCAGCCCCAGCATTTT.

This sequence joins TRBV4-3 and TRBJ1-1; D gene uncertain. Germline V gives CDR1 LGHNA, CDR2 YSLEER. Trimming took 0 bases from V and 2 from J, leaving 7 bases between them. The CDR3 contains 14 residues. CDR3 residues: CASSQDSVNTEAFF. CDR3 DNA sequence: TGCGCCAGCAGCCAAGATTCGGTAAACACTGAAGCTTTCTTT.

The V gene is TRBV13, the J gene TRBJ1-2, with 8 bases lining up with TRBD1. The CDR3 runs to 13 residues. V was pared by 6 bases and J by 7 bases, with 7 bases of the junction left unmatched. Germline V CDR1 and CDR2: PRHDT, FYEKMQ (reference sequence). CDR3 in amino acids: CASSEQGAAGYTF. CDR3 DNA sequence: TGTGCCAGCAGTGAGCAGGGGGCTGCTGGCTACACCTTC.

The CDR3 sequence is CASSTRDTPGYGYTF. CDR3 nucleotides: TGCGCCAGCAGCACCCGGGATACGCCTGGCTATGGCTACACCTTC. This chain links TRBV4-1 with TRBJ1-2; D is unresolved. The germline CDR1 and CDR2 sequences are MGHRA and YSYEKL. The CDR3 has 15 amino acids. V lost 5 bases to trimming and J lost 4 bases, with 17 bases between them.

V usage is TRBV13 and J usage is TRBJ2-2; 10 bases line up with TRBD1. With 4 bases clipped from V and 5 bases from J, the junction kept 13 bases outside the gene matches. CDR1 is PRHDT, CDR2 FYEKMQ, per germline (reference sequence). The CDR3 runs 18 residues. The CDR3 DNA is TGTGCCAGCAGCTCCGACAGGGGGCCCCTCTTTAGGACCGGGGAGCTGTTTTTT. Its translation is CASSSDRGPLFRTGELFF.

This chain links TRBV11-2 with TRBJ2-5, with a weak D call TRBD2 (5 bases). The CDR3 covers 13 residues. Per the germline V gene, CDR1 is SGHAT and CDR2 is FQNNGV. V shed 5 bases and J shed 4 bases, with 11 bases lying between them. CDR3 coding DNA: TGTGCCAGCAGCGACGGGGTTTTAGAGACCCAGTACTTC. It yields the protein CASSDGVLETQYF.

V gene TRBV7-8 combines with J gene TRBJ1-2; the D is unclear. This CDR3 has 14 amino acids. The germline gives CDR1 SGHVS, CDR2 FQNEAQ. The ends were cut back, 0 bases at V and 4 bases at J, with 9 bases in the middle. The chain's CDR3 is CASSLAPEGYGYTF. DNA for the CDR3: TGTGCCAGCAGCTTAGCTCCGGAGGGCTATGGCTACACCTTC.

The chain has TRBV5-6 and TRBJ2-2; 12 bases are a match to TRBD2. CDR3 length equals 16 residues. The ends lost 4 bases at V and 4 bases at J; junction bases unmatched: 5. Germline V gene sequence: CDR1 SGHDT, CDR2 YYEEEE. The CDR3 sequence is CASSLGLAGPTGELFF. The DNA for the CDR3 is TGTGCCAGCAGCCTAGGACTAGCGGGGCCCACCGGGGAGCTGTTTTTT.

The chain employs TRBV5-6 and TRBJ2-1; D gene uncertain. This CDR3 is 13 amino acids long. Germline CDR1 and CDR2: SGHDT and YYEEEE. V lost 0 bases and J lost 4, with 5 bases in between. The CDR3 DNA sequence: TGTGCCAGCAGCTTGGGCAAATACAATGAGCAGTTCTTC. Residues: CASSLGKYNEQFF.

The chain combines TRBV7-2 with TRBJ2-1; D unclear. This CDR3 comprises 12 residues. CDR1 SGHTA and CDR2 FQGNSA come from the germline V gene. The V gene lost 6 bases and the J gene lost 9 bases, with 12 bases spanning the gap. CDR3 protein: CASRGFSLEQFF. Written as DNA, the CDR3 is TGTGCCAGCAGGGGTTTTAGTCTTGAGCAGTTCTTC.

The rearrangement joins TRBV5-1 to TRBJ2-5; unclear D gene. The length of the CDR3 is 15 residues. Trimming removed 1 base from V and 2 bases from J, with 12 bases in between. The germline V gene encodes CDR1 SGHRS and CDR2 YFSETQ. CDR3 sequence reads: CASSLSGRLQETQYF. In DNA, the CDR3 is TGCGCCAGCAGCTTGTCCGGGCGGCTACAAGAGACCCAGTACTTC. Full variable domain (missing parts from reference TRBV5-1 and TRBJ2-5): KAGVTQTPRYLIKTRGQQVTLSCSPISGHRSVSWYQQTPGQGLQFLFEYFSETQRNKGNFPGRFSGRQFSNSRSEMNVSTLELGDSALYLCASSLSGRLQETQYFGPGTRLLVL.

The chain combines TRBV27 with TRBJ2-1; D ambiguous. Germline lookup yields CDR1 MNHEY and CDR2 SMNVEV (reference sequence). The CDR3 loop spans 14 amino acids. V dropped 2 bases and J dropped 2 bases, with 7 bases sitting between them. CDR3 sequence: CASSLSGTYNEQFF. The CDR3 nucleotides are TGTGCCAGCAGTTTAAGTGGGACCTACAATGAGCAGTTCTTC.

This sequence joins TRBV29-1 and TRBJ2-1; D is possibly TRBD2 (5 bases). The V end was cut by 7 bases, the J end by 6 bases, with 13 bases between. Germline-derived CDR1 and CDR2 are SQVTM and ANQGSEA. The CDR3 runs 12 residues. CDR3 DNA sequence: TGCAGCGCCCCCCCCGCGGGCAATGAGCAGTTCTTC. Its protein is CSAPPAGNEQFF.

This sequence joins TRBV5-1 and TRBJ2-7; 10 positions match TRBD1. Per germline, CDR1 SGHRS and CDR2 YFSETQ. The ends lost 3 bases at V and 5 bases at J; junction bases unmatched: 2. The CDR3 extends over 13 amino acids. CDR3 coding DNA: TGCGCCAGCAGCTGGGGGACAGGGGACGAGCAGTACTTC. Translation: CASSWGTGDEQYF.

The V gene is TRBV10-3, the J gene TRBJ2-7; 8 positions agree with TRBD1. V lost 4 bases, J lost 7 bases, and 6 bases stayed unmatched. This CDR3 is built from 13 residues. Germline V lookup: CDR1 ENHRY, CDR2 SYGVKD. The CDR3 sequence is CAISGGTGGEQYF. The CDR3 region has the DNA TGTGCCATCAGTGGTGGGACAGGAGGTGAGCAGTACTTC.

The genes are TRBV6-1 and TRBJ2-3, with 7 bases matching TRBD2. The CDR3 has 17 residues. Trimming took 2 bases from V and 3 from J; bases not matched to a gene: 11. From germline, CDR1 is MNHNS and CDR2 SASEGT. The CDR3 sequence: CASSEWGGSGGTDTQYF. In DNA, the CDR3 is TGTGCCAGCAGTGAATGGGGAGGGTCCGGGGGAACAGATACGCAGTATTTT.

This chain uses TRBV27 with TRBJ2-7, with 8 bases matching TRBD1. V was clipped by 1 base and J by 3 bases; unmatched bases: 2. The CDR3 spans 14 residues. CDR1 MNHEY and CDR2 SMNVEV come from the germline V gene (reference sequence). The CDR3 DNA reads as TGTGCCAGCAGTTTATTAGGGACAGGCTACGAGCAGTACTTC. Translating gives CASSLLGTGYEQYF.

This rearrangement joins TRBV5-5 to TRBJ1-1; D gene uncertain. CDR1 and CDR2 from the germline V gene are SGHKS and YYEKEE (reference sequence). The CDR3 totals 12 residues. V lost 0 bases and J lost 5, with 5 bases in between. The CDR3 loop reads CASSLARTEAFF. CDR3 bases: TGTGCCAGCAGCTTGGCCCGGACTGAAGCTTTCTTT.

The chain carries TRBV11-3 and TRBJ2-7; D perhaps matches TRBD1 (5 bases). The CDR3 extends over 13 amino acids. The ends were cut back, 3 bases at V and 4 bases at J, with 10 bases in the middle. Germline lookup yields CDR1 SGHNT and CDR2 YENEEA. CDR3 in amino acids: CASSLWQGYEQYF. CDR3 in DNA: TGTGCCAGCAGCTTGTGGCAGGGATACGAGCAGTACTTC.

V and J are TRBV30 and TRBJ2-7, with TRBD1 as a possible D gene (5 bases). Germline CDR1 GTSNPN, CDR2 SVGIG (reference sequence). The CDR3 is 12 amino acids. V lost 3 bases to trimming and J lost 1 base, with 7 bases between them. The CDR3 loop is CAWRDNSYEQYF. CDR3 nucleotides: TGTGCCTGGAGGGACAATTCCTACGAGCAGTACTTC.